The 27 T cell receptor beta chains reported below all come from one sample, sequenced in a study of blood T cells in healthy people across ages. PCR was performed a second time for roughly 6 to 12 cycles using a sample-barcoded 5' primer and a J-beta primer mix. Each CDR3 protein gets one entry after TCRdb re-called the 5' RACE reads with MiXCR. The data contain approximately 800,000 distinct CDR3 sequences, 20% to 30% of them singletons. Separately, the same data were catalogued under a study of T cells of mothers and their children.

Source material: blood. These TCRs come from a boy aged 5-17 years in good health.

This clonotype has a handful of counts. V and J are TRBV13 and TRBJ2-4, with D perhaps TRBD1 (6 bases). Deletions cut 4 bases from V and 4 bases from J, with 17 bases between. The CDR3 runs 16 residues. Germline assignment: CDR1 PRHDT and CDR2 FYEKMQ (reference sequence). For the CDR3, the DNA is TGTGCCAGCAGCTCAGCCAGTTGGACAGCTAAAAACATTCAGTACTTC. It codes for CASSSASWTAKNIQYF. Drawing the rest from reference TRBV13 and TRBJ2-4, the complete variable domain is AAGVIQSPRHLIKEKRETATLKCYPIPRHDTVYWYQQGPGQDPQFLISFYEKMQSDKGSIPDRFSAQQFSDYHSELNMSSLELGDSALYFCASSSASWTAKNIQYFGAGTRLSVL.

This chain connects TRBV5-5 to TRBJ2-1, with D unclear. Germline CDR1 is SGHKS and CDR2 is YYEKEE (reference sequence). The length of the CDR3 is 14 residues. Trimming took 1 base from V and 5 from J, leaving 10 bases between them. The CDR3 sequence is CASSLWIRDNEQFF. CDR3 nucleotide sequence: TGTGCCAGCAGCTTGTGGATTCGAGACAATGAGCAGTTCTTC.

This clonotype was recorded a few times. The gene calls are TRBV2 and TRBJ1-4, with a weak D call TRBD1 (5 bases). This CDR3 region has 13 residues. The V and J ends lost 8 bases and 5 bases respectively, with 12 bases between them. Germline CDR1 and CDR2: SNHLY and FYNNEI. The CDR3 DNA follows: TGTGCCAGCCAGGGACGGGAAAATGAAAAACTGTTTTTT. Translation: CASQGRENEKLFF.

The rearrangement joins TRBV29-1 to TRBJ1-4; D is unclear. The CDR3 is 13 amino acids. From germline, CDR1 is SQVTM and CDR2 ANQGSEA. V was shortened by 7 bases and J by 4 bases, with 13 bases between the two germline ends. The CDR3 loop is CSGGWANNEKLFF. CDR3 nucleotides: TGCAGCGGGGGTTGGGCCAATAATGAAAAACTGTTTTTT.

The CDR3 coding sequence is TGTGCCACCAGCAGAAACAGGGAAGAGCAGTTCTTC. Protein product: CATSRNREEQFF. The chain combines TRBV15 with TRBJ2-1, with a weak D call TRBD1 (6 bases). Germline CDR1 is LNHNV and CDR2 is YYDKDF (reference sequence). V lost 2 bases, J lost 10 bases, and 9 bases lay in between. The CDR3 has 12 residues.

This clonotype was counted a few times. In DNA, the CDR3 is TGTGCCAGTAGTACTCGACTAGCGGGGAAAGAGACCCAGTACTTC. Translated: CASSTRLAGKETQYF. This chain links TRBV3-1 with TRBJ2-5; 11 nucleotides match TRBD2. V trimming: 9 bases; J trimming: 3 bases; junction bases outside the gene matches: 9. There are 15 residues in the CDR3. Germline V gene lookup returns CDR1 LGHDT and CDR2 YNNKEL (reference sequence).

J is TRBJ2-5 and V is TRBV28; 7 bases fit TRBD2. Losses at the gene ends were 6 bases for V and 7 bases for J; bases not matched to a gene: 14. This CDR3 has 15 amino acids. CDR1 and CDR2 (germline): MDHEN, SYDVKM. This CDR3 reads CASSSGLEGSWTQYF. The CDR3 coding sequence is TGTGCCAGCAGCTCCGGACTAGAGGGTTCTTGGACCCAGTACTTC. Drawing the rest from reference TRBV28 and TRBJ2-5, the complete variable domain is DVKVTQSSRYLVKRTGEKVFLECVQDMDHENMFWYRQDPGLGLRLIYFSYDVKMKEKGDIPEGYSVSREKKERFSLILESASTNQTSMYLCASSSGLEGSWTQYFGPGTRLLVL.

The chain links TRBV29-1 to TRBJ1-2, with TRBD1 matching over 9 bases. The length of the CDR3 is 15 residues. The trim removed 5 bases at V and 4 bases at J, leaving 11 bases unmatched. CDR1 and CDR2 from the germline V gene are SQVTM and ANQGSEA. The CDR3 is CSVSSNRGPGYGYTF. CDR3 bases: TGCAGCGTTTCTTCTAACAGGGGGCCGGGCTATGGCTACACCTTC.

V gene TRBV25-1 combines with J gene TRBJ2-1; D ambiguous. Trimming left V 3 bases short and J 9 bases short, with 12 bases between. The CDR3 covers 13 residues. CDR1 and CDR2 (germline): MGHDK, SYGVNS. The CDR3 sequence: CASSDLNGPEQFF. Written as DNA, the CDR3 is TGTGCCAGCAGTGACCTTAACGGTCCTGAGCAGTTCTTC.

The chain carries TRBV21-1 and TRBJ1-2. TRBV21-1 corresponds to a pseudogene. The CDR3 totals 16 residues. The CDR3 bases are TGTGCCAGCAGCAAAGAGGAGGAGTTAGCTAACTATGGCTACACCTTC. Translated: CASSKEEELANYGYTF.

This clonotype was observed at least ten times. The chain employs TRBV20-1 and TRBJ2-6; perhaps TRBD2 as D (5 bases). The CDR3 spans 20 residues. V dropped 2 bases and J dropped 0 bases, with 23 bases sitting between them. The V gene's germline CDR1 is DFQATT and CDR2 SNEGSKA (reference sequence). CDR3 sequence reads: CSARRREGGRLSSGANVLTF. The CDR3 coding sequence is TGCAGTGCTAGACGACGGGAAGGTGGCCGTCTTAGCTCTGGGGCCAACGTCCTGACTTTC.

There are a few counts of this clonotype. The chain uses TRBV5-1 and TRBJ2-1, with TRBD2 matching 10 bases. The CDR3 runs 16 residues. V gave up 0 bases and J gave up 8 bases; unmatched junction bases: 8. CDR1 is SGHRS and CDR2 is YFSETQ in the germline V gene. The CDR3 nucleotides are TGCGCCAGCAGCTTGGGGAGCGGGGGGGCCGCGGATGAGCAGTTCTTC. Protein product: CASSLGSGGAADEQFF. Full variable domain (outside the CDR3, taken from reference TRBV5-1 and TRBJ2-1): KAGVTQTPRYLIKTRGQQVTLSCSPISGHRSVSWYQQTPGQGLQFLFEYFSETQRNKGNFPGRFSGRQFSNSRSEMNVSTLELGDSALYLCASSLGSGGAADEQFFGPGTRLTVL.

This rearrangement joins TRBV4-1 to TRBJ2-5, with a tentative D call TRBD2 (5 bases). TRBJ2-7 matches the DNA end more closely, so the J call is doubtful. Germline values: CDR1 MGHRA, CDR2 YSYEKL. The CDR3 consists of 13 residues. CDR3 DNA: TGCGCCAGCAGCCAAGATGAGGGCGACGAGCAGTACTTC. Protein sequence: CASSQDEGDEQYF.

This clonotype came up a few times. This chain links TRBV6-5 with TRBJ1-5, with D unresolved. This CDR3 contains 14 residues. Trimming left V 0 bases short and J 5 bases short, with 8 bases between. Germline lookup yields CDR1 MNHEY and CDR2 SVGAGI. The CDR3 here is CASSYSTDDQPQHF. CDR3 DNA sequence: TGTGCCAGCAGTTACTCGACGGACGATCAGCCCCAGCATTTT.

There are a few counts of this clonotype. This chain uses TRBV28 with TRBJ2-2; 13 bases line up with TRBD2. Germline CDR1 is MDHEN and CDR2 is SYDVKM. The CDR3 loop spans 19 amino acids. The V segment lost 5 bases and the J segment 6 bases; nucleotides outside the gene matches: 15. The DNA of the CDR3 is TGTGCCAGCAGTCCCGGACTAGCGGGAGTTAGGGGTCCCGCCGGGGAGCTGTTTTTT. Encoded protein: CASSPGLAGVRGPAGELFF.

The chain joins TRBV4-2 to TRBJ1-2; D gene ambiguous. Trimming shortened V by 0 bases and J by 0 bases, and 11 bases separated the two germline ends. CDR1 is LGHNA and CDR2 is YNFKEQ in the germline V gene. The CDR3 length is 16 residues. The CDR3 region has the DNA TGTGCCAGCAGCCAAGAGGGATGGGGAGCTAACTATGGCTACACCTTC. Its protein product is CASSQEGWGANYGYTF.

The CDR3 DNA sequence: TGTGCCAGCAGCTTTCCGACAGGCAACATGAACACTGAAGCTTTCTTT. It translates to CASSFPTGNMNTEAFF. The genes are TRBV5-4 and TRBJ1-1; D is possibly TRBD1 (6 bases). This CDR3 region has 16 residues. With 2 bases removed from V and 0 bases from J, the gap between germline ends came to 14 bases. CDR1 is SGHNT and CDR2 is YYREEE in the germline V gene (reference sequence).

On this clonotype: Germline is not matched at one junction end, which may reflect a read error. The V and J genes are TRBV7-7 and TRBJ2-1; no definite D call. CDR3 size: 15 residues. Germline CDR1 is SSHAT and CDR2 is FNYEAQ (reference sequence). The CDR3 region is CASSSGVGGYNEQFF. CDR3 nucleotide sequence: TGTGCTAGCAGCTCGGGTGTGGGCGGTTACAATGAGCAGTTCTTC.

This clonotype was recorded a few times. The chain is built from TRBV20-1 and TRBJ1-4, with 10 positions matching TRBD1. Losses at the gene ends were 0 bases for V and 8 bases for J; bases not matched to a gene: 12. The germline V gene has CDR1 DFQATT and CDR2 SNEGSKA (reference sequence). The CDR3 is made up of 17 amino acids. CDR3 residues: CSARDKRRQGAEEKLFF. The CDR3 DNA reads as TGCAGTGCTAGAGATAAGCGGAGACAGGGGGCAGAGGAAAAACTGTTTTTT.

This clonotype was counted a few times. The chain carries TRBV29-1 and TRBJ2-3, with 7 nucleotides matching TRBD2. J gave up 1 base and V 1 base, and 2 bases lay outside the gene matches. Germline V lookup: CDR1 SQVTM, CDR2 ANQGSEA. The CDR3 is 14 amino acids. CDR3 in DNA: TGCAGCGTTGAAGGAGCGGGACGCACAGATACGCAGTATTTT. Its protein product is CSVEGAGRTDTQYF.

This chain links TRBV13 with TRBJ1-2; TRBD1 matches 9 bases. Per the germline V gene, CDR1 is PRHDT and CDR2 is FYEKMQ (reference sequence). CDR3 length: 14 residues. The trim removed 0 bases at V and 7 bases at J, leaving 3 bases unmatched. The CDR3 coding sequence is TGTGCCAGCAGCTTAGGAGACAGGGGGTTTGGCTACACCTTC. Protein sequence: CASSLGDRGFGYTF. The variable domain in full, with the rest retrieved from reference TRBV13 and TRBJ1-2, is AAGVIQSPRHLIKEKRETATLKCYPIPRHDTVYWYQQGPGQDPQFLISFYEKMQSDKGSIPDRFSAQQFSDYHSELNMSSLELGDSALYFCASSLGDRGFGYTFGSGTRLTVV.

V gene TRBV20-1 combines with J gene TRBJ1-2; D remains unclear. The CDR3 sequence is 12 residues long. Germline loops: CDR1 DFQATT, CDR2 SNEGSKA (reference sequence). CDR3 in amino acids: CVAYKVNYGYTF. In nucleotides, the CDR3 is TGCGTGGCGTACAAAGTTAACTATGGCTACACCTTC.

This clonotype was picked up a small number of times. The rearrangement joins TRBV29-1 to TRBJ2-5; possible D gene TRBD1, 6 bases. Per the germline V gene, CDR1 is SQVTM and CDR2 is ANQGSEA. V dropped 7 bases and J dropped 0 bases, with 12 bases sitting between them. This CDR3 comprises 13 residues. In DNA, the CDR3 is TGCAGCGACGTCCAGGGGTACCAAGAGACCCAGTACTTC. This gives the protein CSDVQGYQETQYF.

This clonotype was counted between two and nine times. The J gene is TRBJ1-1, the V gene TRBV4-3; D possibly corresponds to TRBD1 (6 bases). This CDR3 contains 15 residues. V was shortened by 1 base and J by 0 bases, with 9 bases between the two germline ends. Germline assignment: CDR1 LGHNA and CDR2 YSLEER. CDR3 coding DNA: TGCGCCAGCAGCCAAGGACAGGCAATGAACACTGAAGCTTTCTTT. Amino acid sequence: CASSQGQAMNTEAFF.

The chain employs TRBV11-2 and TRBJ2-1, with TRBD1 identical over 10 bases. The J call could be wrong; TRBJ2-7 is a better fit for the DNA end. The CDR3 loop spans 17 amino acids. Germline-derived CDR1 and CDR2 are SGHAT and FQNNGV. CDR3 in DNA: TGTGCCAGCAGTCTTAGGGAGTGGGACAGGGGTTTGGGGGAGCAGTACTTC. This encodes CASSLREWDRGLGEQYF.

The V and J genes are TRBV7-9 and TRBJ2-7; no definite D call. The CDR3 is 16 residues long. V was trimmed by 6 bases and J by 2 bases, leaving 20 bases between them. CDR1 and CDR2 (germline): SEHNR, FQNEAQ (reference sequence). The CDR3 sequence: CASRNTHESPTYEQYF. The CDR3 DNA sequence: TGTGCCAGCAGGAATACTCACGAATCCCCAACCTACGAGCAGTACTTC.

This clonotype showed up many times. The CDR3 loop is CASSFGDQETQYF. The CDR3 bases are TGTGCCAGCAGTTTTGGGGATCAAGAGACCCAGTACTTC. The chain carries TRBV27 and TRBJ2-5; D unclear. The germline V gene encodes CDR1 MNHEY and CDR2 SMNVEV (reference sequence). Trimming took off 3 bases at V and 2 bases at J, with 7 bases between the two ends. The CDR3 is 13 residues long.